This is a list of T cell receptor beta chains from one sample in a study of OX40 agonist ivuxolimab in advanced cancers. Libraries were prepared by immunoSEQ multiplex PCR; TCRdb keeps only in-frame clonotypes and omits some of them. The sample records about 150,000 clones, 93% being singletons. This sample comprised CD4+ or CD8+ T cells sorted from blood, obtained in a trial of the OX40 agonist ivuxolimab. The receptors shown here come from an adult with an advanced solid tumor such as melanoma, head and neck, liver or kidney cancer. Both conserved end residues are part of each CDR3. The order of the fields is J gene, V gene, D gene, clone size, CDR3 protein, CDR3 DNA. A D gene is named only where the DNA matches it firmly. Rows give clone size only sometimes, using once, few, many, or a class for an expanded clone.

TRBJ1-2 | TRBV4-3 | - | - | CASSQEARGIVYGYTF | TGCGCCAGCAGCCAAGAAGCGAGGGGGATTGTCTATGGCTACACCTTC
TRBJ1-2 | TRBV28 | - | - | CASRLHTLSDYGYTF | TGTGCCAGCAGATTACATACTCTCTCTGACTATGGCTACACCTTC
TRBJ2-7 | TRBV5-1 | TRBD2 | - | CASTLGVTSGPSEEQYF | TGCGCCAGCACCTTGGGGGTGACTAGCGGGCCCTCAGAAGAGCAGTACTTC
TRBJ2-1 | TRBV19 | - | - | CASSIDYGRSSYNEQFF | TGTGCCAGTAGTATAGATTACGGGCGGAGCTCCTACAATGAGCAGTTCTTC
TRBJ2-1 | TRBV6-5 | TRBD2 | - | CASRRAGVQDEQFF | TGTGCCAGCAGACGAGCGGGAGTCCAGGATGAGCAGTTCTTC
TRBJ2-3 | TRBV14 | TRBD1 | - | CASSQDSRGTGVTDTQYF | TGTGCCAGCAGCCAAGATTCAAGGGGGACAGGGGTCACAGATACGCAGTATTTT
TRBJ2-1 | TRBV6-6 | TRBD1 | - | CASSYLAGQGGQFF | TGTGCCAGCAGTTACTTAGCCGGACAGGGCGGGCAGTTCTTC
TRBJ2-7 | TRBV6-5 | - | - | CASSETSAYEQYF | TGTGCCAGCAGTGAAACCAGTGCCTACGAGCAGTACTTC
TRBJ1-6 | TRBV18 | - | few | CASSPTMAQGLSPLHF | TGTGCCAGCTCACCGACGATGGCACAGGGACTATCACCCCTCCACTTT
TRBJ2-7 | TRBV5-4 | - | - | CASSSSDEQYF | TGTGCCAGCAGCTCATCAGACGAGCAGTACTTC
TRBJ1-6 | TRBV6-5 | - | - | CASSYSQTHNSPLHF | TGTGCCAGCAGTTACTCTCAGACCCATAATTCACCCCTCCACTTT
TRBJ1-5 | TRBV9 | TRBD1 | - | CASSVGQGLGQPQHF | TGTGCCAGCAGCGTAGGACAGGGGCTGGGTCAGCCCCAGCATTTT
TRBJ2-3 | TRBV7-2 | - | - | CASSLDRTTDTQYF | TGTGCCAGCAGCTTAGACCGGACTACAGATACGCAGTATTTT
TRBJ2-3 | TRBV7-2 | TRBD1 | - | CASSALGGPGTTQYF | TGTGCCAGCAGCGCGTTAGGGGGCCCTGGAACTACGCAGTATTTT
TRBJ2-7 | TRBV18 | TRBD2 | - | CATQRDSYEQYF | TGTGCCACCCAGCGGGACTCCTACGAGCAGTACTTC
TRBJ1-5 | TRBV28 | - | - | CASSFPTGVNQPQHF | TGTGCCAGCAGTTTCCCGACGGGGGTGAATCAGCCCCAGCATTTT
TRBJ2-5 | TRBV5-1 | - | once | CASRETGRRETQYF | TGTGCCAGCAGGGAAACAGGGAGGCGGGAGACCCAGTACTTC
TRBJ2-7 | TRBV18 | TRBD1 | - | CASSRSRDSSYEQYF | TGTGCCAGCTCAAGAAGCCGGGACAGCTCCTACGAGCAGTACTTC
TRBJ1-1 | TRBV7-9 | - | - | CASSLEGVITEAFF | TGTGCCAGCAGCTTAGAGGGCGTAATCACTGAAGCTTTCTTT
TRBJ1-1 | TRBV7-9 | - | once | CASSRGVNTEAFF | TGTGCCAGCAGCCGGGGGGTGAACACTGAAGCTTTCTTT
TRBJ1-6 | TRBV4-2 | - | - | CASSQDGFDAKNSPLHF | TGTGCCAGCAGCCAAGATGGATTCGACGCAAAGAATTCACCCCTCCACTTT
TRBJ1-4 | TRBV10-3 | TRBD1 | - | CATRKKGTGETNEKLFF | TGTGCCACCAGAAAAAAGGGGACAGGGGAAACTAATGAAAAACTGTTTTTT
TRBJ2-1 | TRBV7-9 | - | - | CASSLDYNEQFF | TGTGCCAGCAGCTTAGACTACAATGAGCAGTTCTTC
TRBJ1-1 | TRBV5-8 | - | - | CASSQVDNAGAFF | TGCGCCAGCAGCCAAGTAGATAACGCCGGGGCTTTCTTT
TRBJ1-5 | TRBV7-6 | - | - | CASSENPNQGWHQPQHF | TGTGCCAGCAGTGAAAATCCGAACCAGGGCTGGCATCAGCCCCAGCATTTT
TRBJ2-2 | TRBV29-1 | - | - | CSVEGPTGELFF | TGCAGCGTTGAGGGACCCACCGGGGAGCTGTTTTTT
TRBJ2-3 | TRBV27 | - | - | CASSSFLDSSDTQYF | TGTGCCAGCAGTTCCTTCCTTGACTCCTCCGATACGCAGTATTTT
TRBJ1-4 | TRBV19 | - | - | CASSIVWAANEKLFF | TGTGCCAGTAGTATTGTCTGGGCCGCTAATGAAAAACTGTTTTTT
TRBJ2-1 | TRBV11-2 | - | - | CASSSEREMIYNEQFF | TGTGCCAGCAGCTCAGAACGGGAGATGATATACAATGAGCAGTTCTTC
TRBJ1-1 | TRBV7-2 | TRBD1 | - | CASSSRGGTGGARTEAFF | TGTGCCAGCAGCTCACGGGGCGGGACAGGGGGCGCGAGGACTGAAGCTTTCTTT
TRBJ1-1 | TRBV19 | - | - | CACRDGNTEAFF | TGTGCCTGCCGGGACGGGAACACTGAAGCTTTCTTT
TRBJ2-5 | TRBV7-3 | - | few | CASSLSVGAQETQYF | TGTGCCAGCAGCTTATCCGTCGGGGCTCAAGAGACCCAGTACTTC
TRBJ2-3 | TRBV18 | TRBD2 | - | CASSLIAGESTDTQYF | TGTGCCAGCTCACTTATAGCGGGGGAGAGCACAGATACGCAGTATTTT
TRBJ1-2 | TRBV19 | - | - | CASSLPGRQGGYTF | TGTGCCAGTAGTCTACCAGGGAGGCAAGGCGGCTACACCTTC
TRBJ1-2 | TRBV6-6 | - | - | CASRRGEGYTF | TGTGCCAGCAGGCGAGGGGAGGGCTACACCTTC
TRBJ2-7 | TRBV6-6 | - | once | CASSYSSGLPLEQYF | TGTGCCAGCAGTTACTCGAGCGGACTACCTCTGGAGCAGTACTTC
TRBJ2-2 | TRBV15 | TRBD1 | - | CATSRDRTGMNTGELFF | TGTGCCACCAGCAGAGATCGGACAGGGATGAACACCGGGGAGCTGTTTTTT
TRBJ2-5 | TRBV5-1 | TRBD1 | - | CASSPGQVLETQYF | TGCGCCAGCAGCCCGGGACAGGTCTTAGAGACCCAGTACTTC
TRBJ2-5 | TRBV6-6 | - | once | CASSVRETQYF | TGTGCCAGCAGTGTTCGAGAGACCCAGTACTTC
TRBJ2-7 | TRBV5-4 | - | - | CASSLRISSYEQYF | TGTGCCAGCAGCTTAAGGATCAGCTCCTACGAGCAGTACTTC
TRBJ1-1 | TRBV11-2 | TRBD1 | - | CASSDGQGTISTEAFF | TGTGCCAGCAGCGACGGACAGGGGACAATTAGCACTGAAGCTTTCTTT
TRBJ2-3 | TRBV29-1 | - | - | CSSRPVLVDTQYF | TGCAGCTCCCGACCCGTTTTGGTAGATACGCAGTATTTT
TRBJ1-2 | TRBV6-5 | - | - | CASKRGSYGYTF | TGTGCCAGCAAGCGGGGTTCCTATGGCTACACCTTC
TRBJ2-3 | TRBV7-9 | - | - | CASSLEGITDTQYF | TGTGCCAGCAGCTTGGAAGGAATCACAGATACGCAGTATTTT
TRBJ2-5 | TRBV11-2 | TRBD1 | - | CASSHGRDRGRETQYF | TGTGCCAGCAGCCATGGCCGGGACAGGGGGAGAGAGACCCAGTACTTC
TRBJ1-1 | TRBV11-2 | TRBD1 | - | CASSPQQGVTEAFF | TGTGCCAGCAGCCCTCAACAGGGGGTGACTGAAGCTTTCTTT
TRBJ2-1 | TRBV4-3 | - | - | CASSQDLPSASSYNEQFF | TGCGCCAGCAGCCAGGACCTTCCTAGCGCTAGCTCCTACAATGAGCAGTTCTTC
TRBJ2-2 | TRBV19 | TRBD2 | - | CASSTLGLAGGSPGELFF | TGTGCCAGTAGTACCCTCGGACTAGCGGGAGGGTCCCCCGGGGAGCTGTTTTTT
TRBJ2-7 | TRBV28 | - | - | CASSLRSGLHYEQYF | TGTGCCAGCAGTTTAAGGTCCGGACTTCACTACGAGCAGTACTTC
TRBJ1-5 | TRBV5-4 | - | - | CASSLIDGNQPQHF | TGTGCCAGCAGCTTGATCGATGGCAATCAGCCCCAGCATTTT
TRBJ1-5 | TRBV10-3 | - | once | CAISDKLNQPQHF | TGTGCCATCAGTGATAAGTTAAATCAGCCCCAGCATTTT
TRBJ1-5 | TRBV28 | TRBD1 | - | CASSQGGAIGNQPQHF | TGTGCCAGCAGCCAGGGGGGGGCGATTGGGAATCAGCCCCAGCATTTT
TRBJ1-2 | TRBV7-2 | TRBD1 | - | CASSLDRGANYGYTF | TGTGCCAGCAGCTTGGACAGGGGAGCTAACTATGGCTACACCTTC
TRBJ2-5 | TRBV6-1 | TRBD1 | - | CASSEVYRGQSLARETQYF | TGTGCCAGCAGTGAAGTGTACAGGGGGCAAAGTTTGGCCCGGGAGACCCAGTACTTC
TRBJ1-2 | TRBV5-8 | - | - | CASSLDGYTF | TGTGCCAGCAGCTTGGACGGCTACACCTTC